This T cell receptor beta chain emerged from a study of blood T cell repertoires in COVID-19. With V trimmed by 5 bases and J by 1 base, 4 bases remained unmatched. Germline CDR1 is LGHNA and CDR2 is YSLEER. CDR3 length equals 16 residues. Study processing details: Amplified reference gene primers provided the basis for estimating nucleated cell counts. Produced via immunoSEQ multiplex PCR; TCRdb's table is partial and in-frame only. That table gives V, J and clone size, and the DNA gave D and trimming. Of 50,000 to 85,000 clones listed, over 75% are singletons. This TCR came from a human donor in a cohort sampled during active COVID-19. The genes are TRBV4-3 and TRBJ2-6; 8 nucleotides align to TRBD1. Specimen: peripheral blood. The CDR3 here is CASSTRTGSGANVLTF. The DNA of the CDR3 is TGCGCCAGCAGCACACGGACAGGGTCTGGGGCCAACGTCCTGACTTTC.